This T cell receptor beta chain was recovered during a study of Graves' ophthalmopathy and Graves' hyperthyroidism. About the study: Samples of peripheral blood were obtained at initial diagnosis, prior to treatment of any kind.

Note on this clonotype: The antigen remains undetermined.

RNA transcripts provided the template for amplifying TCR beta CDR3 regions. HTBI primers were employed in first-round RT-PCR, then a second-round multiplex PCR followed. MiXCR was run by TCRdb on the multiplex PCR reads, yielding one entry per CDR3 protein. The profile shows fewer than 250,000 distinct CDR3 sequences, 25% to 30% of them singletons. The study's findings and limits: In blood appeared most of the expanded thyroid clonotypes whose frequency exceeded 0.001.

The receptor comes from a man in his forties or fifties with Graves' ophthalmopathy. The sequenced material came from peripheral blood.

CDR3 in amino acids: CASSLRGDGNTIYF. The CDR3 nucleotides read TGTGCCAGCAGTCTCAGGGGGGACGGAAACACCATATATTTT. The chain couples TRBV12-3 or TRBV12-4 to TRBJ1-3; TRBD1 matches at 7 bases. The V gene end was trimmed by 5 bases and the J gene end by 4 bases; junction bases not matched to a gene: 5. The CDR3 totals 14 residues.